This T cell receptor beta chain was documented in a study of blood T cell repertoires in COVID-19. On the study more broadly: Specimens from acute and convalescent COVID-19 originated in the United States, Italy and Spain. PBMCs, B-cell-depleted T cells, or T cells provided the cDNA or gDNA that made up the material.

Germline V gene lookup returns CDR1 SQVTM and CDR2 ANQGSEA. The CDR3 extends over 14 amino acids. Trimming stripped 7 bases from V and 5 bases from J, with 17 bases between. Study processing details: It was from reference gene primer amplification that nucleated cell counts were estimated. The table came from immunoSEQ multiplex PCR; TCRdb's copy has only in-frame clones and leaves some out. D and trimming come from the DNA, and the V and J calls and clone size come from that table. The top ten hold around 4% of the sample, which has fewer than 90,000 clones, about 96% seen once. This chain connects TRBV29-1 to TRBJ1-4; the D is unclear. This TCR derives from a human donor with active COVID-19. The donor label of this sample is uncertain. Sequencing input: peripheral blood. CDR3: CSAWEGSQNEKLFF. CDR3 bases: TGCAGCGCCTGGGAGGGAAGTCAGAATGAAAAACTGTTTTTT.